This T cell receptor (beta chain) was recorded in a study of OX40 agonist ivuxolimab in advanced cancers. The wider study: Subjects had a mean age of around 60 years, with a range of roughly 20 to 80; around 80% were male.

CDR3 length equals 14 residues. V was cut by 4 bases and J by 2 bases, with 10 bases left in between. Germline lookup yields CDR1 SGHRS and CDR2 YFSETQ. About this clone: What it binds is unknown.

Notes on the study in general: Expanded peripheral T cells had an undetermined antigen specificity.

This table comes from immunoSEQ multiplex PCR, and its TCRdb copy is limited to in-frame clones, with some not included. The table lists around 90,000 clones, more than 80% of them singletons. The source of this sequence is an adult with an advanced solid tumor such as melanoma, head and neck, liver or kidney cancer. Sample: CD4+ or CD8+ T cells sorted from blood, taken in a trial of the OX40 agonist ivuxolimab. The chain uses TRBV5-1 and TRBJ2-1; D unresolved. CDR3 loop: CASSPPLAYNEQFF. Written as DNA, the CDR3 is TGCGCCAGCAGCCCCCCTCTAGCCTACAATGAGCAGTTCTTC.